The clone carrying this TCR beta chain was recorded at least ten times. Its cognate antigen is unknown. This sample stems from a study of T cells in Graves' hyperthyroidism and ophthalmopathy. General study findings and limits: Most expanded thyroid clonotypes above 0.001 also appeared in blood.

TCR beta CDR3 regions were amplified from RNA. Carried out on the TCR CDR3, a first-round RT-PCR used the HTBI primer set. TCRdb re-called the multiplex PCR reads through MiXCR, storing one row per CDR3 protein. The data hold hundreds of thousands of distinct CDR3 sequences, with about 17% observed a single time. Not enrolled were patients with uncontrolled infection, other autoimmune disease, pregnancy or lactation. V was pared by 6 bases and J by 5 bases, with 11 bases of the junction left unmatched. Germline assignment: CDR1 MNHNS and CDR2 SASEGT. The CDR3 is 16 residues long. Material for sequencing was blood. The rearrangement links TRBV6-1 to TRBJ2-1; 9 bases fit TRBD2. The TCR originated in a woman in her 30s with Graves' hyperthyroidism. The CDR3 DNA reads TGTGCCAGCAGCGATCCGACGACTAGCGGAGACAATGAGCAGTTCTTC. It encodes CASSDPTTSGDNEQFF.